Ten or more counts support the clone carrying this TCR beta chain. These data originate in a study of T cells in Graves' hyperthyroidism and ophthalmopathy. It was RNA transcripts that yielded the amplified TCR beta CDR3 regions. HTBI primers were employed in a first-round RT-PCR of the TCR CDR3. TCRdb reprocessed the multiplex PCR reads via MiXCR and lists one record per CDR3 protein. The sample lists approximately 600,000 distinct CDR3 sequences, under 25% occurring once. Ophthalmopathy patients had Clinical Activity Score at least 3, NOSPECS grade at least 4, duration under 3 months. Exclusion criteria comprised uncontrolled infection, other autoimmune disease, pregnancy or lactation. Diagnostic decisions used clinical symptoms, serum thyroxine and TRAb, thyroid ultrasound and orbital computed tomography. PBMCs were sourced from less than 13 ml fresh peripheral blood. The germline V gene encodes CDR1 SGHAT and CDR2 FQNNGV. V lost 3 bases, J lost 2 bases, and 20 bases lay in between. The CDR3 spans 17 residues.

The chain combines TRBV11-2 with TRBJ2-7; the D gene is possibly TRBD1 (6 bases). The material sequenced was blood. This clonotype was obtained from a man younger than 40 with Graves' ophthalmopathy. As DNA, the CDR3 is TGTGCCAGCAGCTTTCCCTCGCGTGTGGACAGACCCTACGAGCAGTACTTC. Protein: CASSFPSRVDRPYEQYF.